The next 31 T cell receptor beta chains were all read from a single sample in a study of cytomegalovirus exposure and HLA in healthy donors. 13 Jbeta primers and 60 Vbeta primers were used for the PCR. Using immunoSEQ multiplex PCR, the repertoire was profiled, and TCRdb retains in-frame clones only, with some absent. The sample includes roughly 200,000 clones, roughly 9.4% of them seen just once. Sample: PBMCs. The receptors derive from a woman aged 25 to 45 in good health and CMV-seropositive.

This clone was recorded a few times. The gene calls are TRBV10-2 and TRBJ1-2; 7 bases fit TRBD1. The length of the CDR3 is 12 residues. CDR1 is WSHSY, CDR2 SAAADI, per germline. J lost 3 bases, V lost 10 bases, and 5 bases had no gene match. The CDR3 DNA is TGCGCCACCTCAGGGGGTTACTATGGCTACACCTTC. It specifies CATSGGYYGYTF.

This clone has just a few counts. This chain links TRBV5-8 with TRBJ2-3; 10 bases are a match to TRBD1. CDR1 is SGHTS and CDR2 is YDEGEE in the germline V gene. The CDR3 contains 16 residues. V was clipped by 3 bases and J by 5 bases; unmatched bases: 9. Written as DNA, the CDR3 is TGTGCCAGCAGCTCGTTCGGGACAGGGGATAGAGATACGCAGTATTTT. Translation: CASSSFGTGDRDTQYF.

The chain couples TRBV19 to TRBJ2-3; a possible D gene is TRBD2 (6 bases). With 6 bases removed from V and 2 bases from J, the gap between germline ends came to 18 bases. The germline CDR1 and CDR2 sequences are LNHDA and SQIVND (reference sequence). CDR3 size: 16 residues. The CDR3 spells CASSPIRGLSTDTQYF. CDR3 nucleotides: TGTGCCAGTAGCCCTATTCGGGGACTTTCCACAGATACGCAGTATTTT.

V and J are TRBV5-1 and TRBJ2-5, with TRBD2 identical over 7 bases. The CDR3 loop spans 15 amino acids. V trimming: 3 bases; J trimming: 4 bases; junction bases outside the gene matches: 9. Looked up from germline, CDR1 is SGHRS and CDR2 is YFSETQ. This chain's CDR3 is CASSSGTTRIETQYF. The CDR3 DNA sequence: TGCGCCAGCAGCTCCGGGACTACTAGAATAGAGACCCAGTACTTC.

This clone was counted only a few times. The chain employs TRBV11-2 and TRBJ1-2, with D tentatively TRBD1 (5 bases). Germline CDR1 SGHAT, CDR2 FQNNGV. The CDR3 loop spans 18 amino acids. Deletions cut 0 bases from V and 1 base from J, with 18 bases between. CDR3 residues: CASSLESLTEDHNYGYTF. The CDR3 DNA reads TGTGCCAGCAGCTTAGAATCCCTGACAGAAGATCATAACTATGGCTACACCTTC.

This clone showed up just a few times. This sequence joins TRBV6-1 and TRBJ2-3, with no clear D. Trimming cost V 5 bases and J 0 bases, with 9 bases left between them. The germline V gene encodes CDR1 MNHNS and CDR2 SASEGT. The CDR3 has 14 amino acids. DNA for the CDR3: TGTGCCAGCAGTCCGTTTACTAGCACAGATACGCAGTATTTT. Its protein is CASSPFTSTDTQYF.

The CDR3 spells CASSEQGVQPQHF. CDR3 nucleotides: TGTGCCAGCAGTGAGCAGGGGGTTCAGCCCCAGCATTTT. V gene TRBV6-1 combines with J gene TRBJ1-5, with TRBD1 matching over 7 bases. This CDR3 spans 13 amino acids. Germline values: CDR1 MNHNS, CDR2 SASEGT. With 3 bases clipped from V and 6 bases from J, the junction kept 2 bases outside the gene matches.

The chain has TRBV19 and TRBJ2-4; the match to TRBD2 covers 10 bases. The ends lost 7 bases at V and 3 bases at J; junction bases unmatched: 12. In germline, CDR1 is LNHDA, CDR2 SQIVND (reference sequence). CDR3 size: 17 residues. The CDR3 DNA reads TGTGCCAGTATCTCTACTAGCGGGATCGGCGGCAAAAACATTCAGTACTTC. Protein sequence: CASISTSGIGGKNIQYF.

The genes are TRBV15 and TRBJ2-7, with TRBD1 matching over 8 bases. Trimming cost V 1 base and J 6 bases; bases outside gene matches: 11. The CDR3 has 16 amino acids. Germline V lookup: CDR1 LNHNV, CDR2 YYDKDF (reference sequence). The CDR3: CATSRGWTGPLSEQYF. CDR3 sequence (DNA): TGTGCCACCAGCAGAGGATGGACAGGGCCCCTTTCCGAGCAGTACTTC.

V gene TRBV7-8 combines with J gene TRBJ2-7; 9 bases are shared with TRBD1. The CDR3 has 15 amino acids. Germline V gene data show CDR1 as SGHVS and CDR2 as FQNEAQ. V was clipped by 2 bases and J by 2 bases; unmatched bases: 4. As DNA, the CDR3 is TGTGCCAGCAGCTTACGGACAGGGGCCACCTACGAGCAGTACTTC. As protein: CASSLRTGATYEQYF. The variable domain in full, completed from reference TRBV7-8 and TRBJ2-7, reads GAGVSQSPRYKVAKRGQDVALRCDPISGHVSLFWYQQALGQGPEFLTYFQNEAQLDKSGLPSDRFFAERPEGSVSTLKIQRTQQEDSAVYLCASSLRTGATYEQYFGPGTRLTVT.

This clone was seen only a few times. The chain links TRBV10-1 to TRBJ1-1; D is possibly TRBD1 (6 bases). Germline V lookup: CDR1 WNHNN, CDR2 SYGVQD (reference sequence). The CDR3 covers 13 residues. The V and J ends lost 4 bases and 1 base respectively, with 7 bases between them. The CDR3 coding sequence is TGCGCCAGCAGTGGAGGGGGGAACACTGAAGCTTTCTTT. This sequence encodes CASSGGGNTEAFF.

V and J are TRBV2 and TRBJ2-1; TRBD1 agrees at 7 bases. The junction had 28 bases not matched to a gene; V was cut back by 10 bases and J by 7 bases. The CDR3 is made up of 19 amino acids. The V gene's germline CDR1 is SNHLY and CDR2 FYNNEI. The CDR3 DNA is TGTGCCATCCCGCGCCCGGACAGGAGCGGTAAGTCCCGGTGGAATGAGCAGTTCTTC. The encoded protein is CAIPRPDRSGKSRWNEQFF. Drawing the rest from reference TRBV2 and TRBJ2-1, the complete variable domain is EPEVTQTPSHQVTQMGQEVILRCVPISNHLYFYWYRQILGQKVEFLVSFYNNEISEKSEIFDDQFSVERPDGSNFTLKIRSTKLEDSAMYFCAIPRPDRSGKSRWNEQFFGPGTRLTVL.

This clone was picked up a small number of times. This chain links TRBV27 with TRBJ1-1, with 8 bases matching TRBD1. V lost 6 bases and J lost 0; bases outside the gene matches: 9. This CDR3 has 16 residues. Germline V CDR1 and CDR2: MNHEY, SMNVEV (reference sequence). The CDR3 DNA follows: TGTGCCAGCAGGACAGGGGCGAAGGGAATGAACACTGAAGCTTTCTTT. Its translation is CASRTGAKGMNTEAFF.

This clone was observed a handful of times. The rearrangement uses TRBV30 and TRBJ1-2; D is possibly TRBD1 (6 bases). The CDR3 has 14 amino acids. Trimming shortened V by 4 bases and J by 7 bases, and 19 bases separated the two germline ends. Germline CDR1 and CDR2: GTSNPN and SVGIG (reference sequence). CDR3 region: CAWTRTDHRGGYTF. The DNA of the CDR3 is TGTGCCTGGACTAGGACAGACCACCGGGGTGGCTACACCTTC. Drawing the rest from reference TRBV30 and TRBJ1-2, the complete variable domain is SQTIHQWPATLVQPVGSPLSLECTVEGTSNPNLYWYRQAAGRGLQLLFYSVGIGQISSEVPQNLSASRPQDRQFILSSKKLLLSDSGFYLCAWTRTDHRGGYTFGSGTRLTVV.

In this sample, this clone turned up a few times. The CDR3 DNA is TGTGCCAGTAGTAGGAGACAGGGGGCCGTGCAGCCCCAGCATTTT. Translated, it gives CASSRRQGAVQPQHF. The chain employs TRBV19 and TRBJ1-5; 10 nucleotides align to TRBD1. Unmatched junction bases numbered 7, after V lost 4 bases and J lost 7 bases. CDR1 is LNHDA, CDR2 SQIVND, per germline (reference sequence). The CDR3 covers 15 residues.

The chain recombines TRBV19 with TRBJ2-2; D gene unclear. The CDR3 has 13 residues. CDR1 LNHDA and CDR2 SQIVND come from the germline V gene (reference sequence). V lost 6 bases and J lost 1, with 6 bases in between. This CDR3 reads CASRLVNTGELFF. As DNA, the CDR3 is TGTGCCAGTAGGCTAGTGAACACCGGGGAGCTGTTTTTT.

V gene TRBV6-6 combines with J gene TRBJ2-1; weak D call: TRBD2 (5 bases). The CDR3 sequence is 15 residues long. Germline lookup yields CDR1 MNHNY and CDR2 SVGAGI (reference sequence). V lost 2 bases and J 3 bases, leaving 11 bases between the germline ends. The CDR3 loop is CASSYRERGYNEQFF. The CDR3 DNA sequence: TGTGCCAGCAGTTACAGGGAGAGAGGCTACAATGAGCAGTTCTTC.

The chain has TRBV15 and TRBJ1-5; 7 nucleotides line up with TRBD1. Trimming took 0 bases from V and 0 from J; bases not matched to a gene: 5. The CDR3 is made up of 17 amino acids. CDR1 is LNHNV and CDR2 is YYDKDF in the germline V gene (reference sequence). The CDR3 DNA reads TGTGCCACCAGCAGAGATCCCCGGGACAGTAGCAATCAGCCCCAGCATTTT. Protein product: CATSRDPRDSSNQPQHF.

There are a few counts of this clone. This chain joins TRBV6-6 and TRBJ2-7; 9 bases line up with TRBD2. The germline gives CDR1 MNHNY, CDR2 SVGAGI (reference sequence). With 2 bases clipped from V and 5 bases from J, the junction kept 1 base outside the gene matches. The CDR3 totals 13 residues. CDR3 region: CASSYEREDEQYF. The CDR3 nucleotides read TGTGCCAGCAGTTACGAGCGGGAGGACGAGCAGTACTTC.

Comment on this clone: Distinct nucleotide sequences in the sample also encode this CDR3. V gene TRBV2 combines with J gene TRBJ1-5; TRBD1 aligns across 9 bases. With 4 bases clipped from V and 2 bases from J, the junction kept 0 bases outside the gene matches. The germline V gene encodes CDR1 SNHLY and CDR2 FYNNEI. The CDR3 totals 14 residues. CDR3 sequence: CASSGQGGNQPQHF. Here the CDR3 DNA reads TGTGCCAGCAGTGGACAGGGGGGCAATCAGCCCCAGCATTTT.

A word on this clone: A read error may produce the germline difference seen at one junction end. This same CDR3 is encoded by further DNA sequences in the sample. This rearrangement joins TRBV18 to TRBJ2-2, with D maybe TRBD2 (5 bases). The CDR3 extends over 15 amino acids. Germline values: CDR1 KGHSH, CDR2 LQKENI. CDR3 in DNA: TGTGCCAGCTCACCTACCAGTTATAACACCGGGGAGCTGTTCTTT. As protein: CASSPTSYNTGELFF.

The chain recombines TRBV10-1 with TRBJ2-5; 7 bases line up with TRBD2. The DNA end is more similar to TRBJ2-7, so the J call may be wrong. The CDR3 is made up of 14 amino acids. Germline loops: CDR1 WNHNN, CDR2 SYGVQD (reference sequence). The CDR3 region is CASSAGSGPYEQYF. As DNA, the CDR3 is TGCGCCAGCAGTGCCGGTAGCGGGCCCTACGAGCAGTACTTC.

This clone turned up a few times. The chain uses TRBV11-3 and TRBJ2-7, with TRBD2 as a possible D gene (5 bases). Trimming shortened V by 0 bases and J by 3 bases, and 12 bases separated the two germline ends. Germline V lookup: CDR1 SGHNT, CDR2 YENEEA. The CDR3 length is 15 residues. The CDR3 sequence is CASSLDGSELYEQYF. The CDR3 bases are TGTGCCAGCAGCTTAGATGGTAGCGAACTCTACGAGCAGTACTTC.

There are a few counts of this clone. The chain couples TRBV6-6 to TRBJ2-7, with 9 bases identical to TRBD2. Unmatched junction bases numbered 3, after V lost 1 base and J lost 5 bases. Germline CDR1 MNHNY, CDR2 SVGAGI (reference sequence). The CDR3 has 14 residues. The CDR3 bases are TGTGCCAGCAGTTACTTAGCGGGAGCAGACGAGCAGTACTTC. It is translated as CASSYLAGADEQYF.

This clone appeared a few times. The chain combines TRBV18 with TRBJ1-4, with D perhaps TRBD1 (5 bases). CDR1 and CDR2 (germline): KGHSH, LQKENI. Between the trimmed V and J ends, which lost 0 bases and 2 bases, there was a span of 10 bases. The CDR3 has 16 amino acids. Here the CDR3 reads CASSPPGGRTNEKLFF. The CDR3 DNA follows: TGTGCCAGCTCACCACCGGGGGGTAGGACTAATGAAAAACTGTTTTTT. Filled out from reference TRBV18 and TRBJ1-4, the complete variable domain reads NAGVMQNPRHLVRRRGQEARLRCSPMKGHSHVYWYRQLPEEGLKFMVYLQKENIIDESGMPKERFSAEFPKEGPSILRIQQVVRGDSAAYFCASSPPGGRTNEKLFFGSGTQLSVL.

The chain combines TRBV18 with TRBJ1-1, with D hard to call. The CDR3 has 14 residues. CDR1 and CDR2 from the germline V gene are KGHSH and LQKENI. Between the trimmed V and J ends, which lost 2 bases and 5 bases, there was a span of 12 bases. Written as DNA, the CDR3 is TGTGCCAGCTCACCAGGTTTATCAGGTACTGAAGCTTTCTTT. It encodes CASSPGLSGTEAFF.

The chain couples TRBV7-9 to TRBJ2-7; unclear D gene. Looked up from germline, CDR1 is SEHNR and CDR2 is FQNEAQ (reference sequence). The germline V and J ends were trimmed by 5 bases and 3 bases, with 14 bases remaining between them. The CDR3 extends over 14 amino acids. The CDR3 DNA is TGTGCCAGCAGCCACCGACGGAGTTACTACGAGCAGTACTTC. This codes for CASSHRRSYYEQYF.

This clone was recorded at least ten times. The chain recombines TRBV5-6 with TRBJ1-2; D gene unclear. Between the trimmed V and J ends, which lost 1 base and 7 bases, there was a span of 11 bases. The CDR3 consists of 13 residues. Germline V gene lookup returns CDR1 SGHDT and CDR2 YYEEEE. For the CDR3, the DNA is TGTGCCAGCAGCTTGCGGGGTACGGGTGGCTACACCTTC. Translation gives CASSLRGTGGYTF. The entire variable domain, with the rest obtained from reference TRBV5-6 and TRBJ1-2, is as follows: DAGVTQSPTHLIKTRGQQVTLRCSPKSGHDTVSWYQQALGQGPQFIFQYYEEEERQRGNFPDRFSGHQFPNYSSELNVNALLLGDSALYLCASSLRGTGGYTFGSGTRLTVV.

The chain carries TRBV5-4 and TRBJ2-1; possibly TRBD2 for D (6 bases). The CDR3 length is 15 residues. V was clipped by 3 bases and J by 9 bases, with 19 bases between them. Germline V lookup: CDR1 SGHNT, CDR2 YYREEE (reference sequence). CDR3 sequence: CASSSLGLRISEQFF. The CDR3 nucleotides read TGTGCCAGCAGCTCGTTGGGACTCCGAATCAGTGAGCAGTTCTTC.

A few counts support this clone. The chain is built from TRBV5-1 and TRBJ2-1, with 9 bases aligning to TRBD2. Germline V gene data show CDR1 as SGHRS and CDR2 as YFSETQ. Germline trimming cut 2 bases from V and 0 bases from J; bases unmatched to any gene: 3. This CDR3 region has 16 residues. In nucleotides, the CDR3 is TGCGCCAGCAGCTTAAATAGCGGGAGCTCCTACAATGAGCAGTTCTTC. Protein sequence: CASSLNSGSSYNEQFF.

The J gene is TRBJ2-7, the V gene TRBV5-5, with TRBD1 as a possible D gene (6 bases). Looked up from germline, CDR1 is SGHKS and CDR2 is YYEKEE (reference sequence). V dropped 4 bases and J dropped 4 bases, with 15 bases sitting between them. The CDR3 is 14 residues long. Here the CDR3 DNA reads TGTGCCAGCAGCCTCCGGGAAAGGGGGTACGAGCAGTACTTC. It specifies CASSLRERGYEQYF.